This T cell receptor (beta chain) was captured by sequencing in a study of human T cells and chemical hapten exposure. The library put unique molecular identifiers onto individual cDNA molecules. One entry per CDR3 protein, called by TCRdb with MiXCR from the 5' RACE reads. The sample yields approximately 150,000 distinct CDR3 sequences, around 4% seen once. V lost 3 bases to trimming and J lost 0 bases, with 8 bases between them. CDR3 length: 14 residues. In germline, CDR1 is LGHNA, CDR2 YNFKEQ. There are many counts of this clonotype. Total RNA came from unfractionated whole blood. This rearrangement joins TRBV4-2 to TRBJ1-1; D not certain. This clonotype was sampled from a female donor in good health. As DNA, the CDR3 is TGTGCCAGCAGCCAGCCCCAGGTGAACACTGAAGCTTTCTTT. Translated: CASSQPQVNTEAFF.